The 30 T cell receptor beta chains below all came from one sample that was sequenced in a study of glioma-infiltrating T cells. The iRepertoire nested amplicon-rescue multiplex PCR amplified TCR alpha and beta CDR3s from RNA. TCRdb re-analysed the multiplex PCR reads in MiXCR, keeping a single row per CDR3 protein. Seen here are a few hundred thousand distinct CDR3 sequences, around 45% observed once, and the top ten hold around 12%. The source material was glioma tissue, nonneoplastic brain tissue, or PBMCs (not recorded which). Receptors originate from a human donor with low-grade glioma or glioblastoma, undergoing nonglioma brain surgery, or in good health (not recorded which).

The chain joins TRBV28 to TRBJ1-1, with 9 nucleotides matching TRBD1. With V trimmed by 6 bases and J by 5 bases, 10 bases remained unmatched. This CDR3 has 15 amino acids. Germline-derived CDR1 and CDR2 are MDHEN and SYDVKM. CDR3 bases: TGTGCCAGCAGCCGGGACAGGGCAACTAGGACTGAAGCTTTCTTT. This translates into CASSRDRATRTEAFF.

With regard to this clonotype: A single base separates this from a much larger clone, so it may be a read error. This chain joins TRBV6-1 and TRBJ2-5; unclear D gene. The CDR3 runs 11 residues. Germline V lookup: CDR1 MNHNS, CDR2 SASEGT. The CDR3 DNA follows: TGTGCCAGCAGTCGTATAGAGACCGAGTACTTC. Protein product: CASSRIETEYF.

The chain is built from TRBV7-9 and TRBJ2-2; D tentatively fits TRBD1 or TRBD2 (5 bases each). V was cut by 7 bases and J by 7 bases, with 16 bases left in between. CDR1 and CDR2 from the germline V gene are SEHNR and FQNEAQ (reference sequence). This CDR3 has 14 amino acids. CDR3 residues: CASKGDPWVGELFF. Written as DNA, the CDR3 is TGTGCCAGCAAAGGGGACCCGTGGGTCGGGGAGCTGTTTTTT.

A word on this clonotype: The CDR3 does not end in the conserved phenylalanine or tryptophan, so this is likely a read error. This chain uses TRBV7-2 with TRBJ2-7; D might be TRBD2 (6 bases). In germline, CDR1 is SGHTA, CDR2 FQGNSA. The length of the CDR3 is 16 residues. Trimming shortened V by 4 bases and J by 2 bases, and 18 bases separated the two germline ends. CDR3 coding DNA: TGTGCCAGCAGCTCAGAGGGTGCGGGATCGACCTACGAGCAGTACTTA. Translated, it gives CASSSEGAGSTYEQYL.

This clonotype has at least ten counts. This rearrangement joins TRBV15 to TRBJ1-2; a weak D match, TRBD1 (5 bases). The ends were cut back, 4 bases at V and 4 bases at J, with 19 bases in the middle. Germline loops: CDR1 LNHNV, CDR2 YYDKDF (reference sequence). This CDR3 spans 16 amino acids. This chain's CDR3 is CATSNTRGQRRYGYTF. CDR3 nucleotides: TGTGCCACCAGCAACACGAGAGGACAAAGACGCTATGGCTACACCTTC.

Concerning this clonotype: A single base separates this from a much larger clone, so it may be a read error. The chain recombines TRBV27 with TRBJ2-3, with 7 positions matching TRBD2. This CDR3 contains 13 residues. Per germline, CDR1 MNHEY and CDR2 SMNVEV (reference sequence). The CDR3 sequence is CASTATSTDAQYF. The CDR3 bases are TGTGCCAGCACGGCGACTAGCACAGATGCGCAGTATTTT.

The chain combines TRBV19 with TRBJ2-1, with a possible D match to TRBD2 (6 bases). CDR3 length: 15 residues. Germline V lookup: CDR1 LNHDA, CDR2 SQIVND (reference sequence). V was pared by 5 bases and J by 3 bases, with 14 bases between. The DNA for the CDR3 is TGTGCCAGTAGTCCCGGGGACTCTTACTACAATGAGCAGTTCTTC. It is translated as CASSPGDSYYNEQFF.

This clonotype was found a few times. The CDR3 nucleotides read TGTGCCAGCCCTAGCGGGAGTGGTGAGCAGTTCTTC. This encodes CASPSGSGEQFF. This chain connects TRBV2 to TRBJ2-1; TRBD2 aligns across 10 bases. The CDR3 spans 12 residues. CDR1 is SNHLY, CDR2 FYNNEI, per germline. Losses at the gene ends were 8 bases for V and 9 bases for J; bases not matched to a gene: 4.

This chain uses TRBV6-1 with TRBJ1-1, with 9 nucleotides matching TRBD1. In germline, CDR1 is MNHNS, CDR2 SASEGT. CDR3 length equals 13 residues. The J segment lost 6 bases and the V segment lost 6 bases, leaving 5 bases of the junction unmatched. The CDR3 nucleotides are TGTGCCAGCAGCCTGACAGGGGGGCCTGAAGCTTTCTTT. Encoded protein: CASSLTGGPEAFF.

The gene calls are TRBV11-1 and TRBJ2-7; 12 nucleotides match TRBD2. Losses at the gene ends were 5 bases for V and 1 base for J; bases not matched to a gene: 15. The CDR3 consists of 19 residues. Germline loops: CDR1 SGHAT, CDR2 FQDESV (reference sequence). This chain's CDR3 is CASSATSGSPSTSSYEQYF. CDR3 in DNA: TGTGCCAGCAGCGCGACTAGCGGGAGTCCCTCTACCTCTTCCTACGAGCAGTACTTC.

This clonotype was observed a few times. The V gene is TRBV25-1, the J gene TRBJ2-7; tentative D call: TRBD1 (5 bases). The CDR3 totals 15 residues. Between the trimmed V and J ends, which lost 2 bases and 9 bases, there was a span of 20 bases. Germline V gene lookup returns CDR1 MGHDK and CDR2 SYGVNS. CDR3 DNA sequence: TGTGCCAGCAGTGAAAGGTTTGGGGCTGTCCTGGGGCAGTACTTC. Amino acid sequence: CASSERFGAVLGQYF.

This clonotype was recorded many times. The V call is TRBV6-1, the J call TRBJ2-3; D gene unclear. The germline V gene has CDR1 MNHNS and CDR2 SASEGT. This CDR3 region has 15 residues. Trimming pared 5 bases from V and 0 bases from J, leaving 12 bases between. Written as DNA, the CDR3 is TGTGCCAGCAGTCCGGAGACACCTAGCACAGATACGCAGTATTTT. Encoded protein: CASSPETPSTDTQYF.

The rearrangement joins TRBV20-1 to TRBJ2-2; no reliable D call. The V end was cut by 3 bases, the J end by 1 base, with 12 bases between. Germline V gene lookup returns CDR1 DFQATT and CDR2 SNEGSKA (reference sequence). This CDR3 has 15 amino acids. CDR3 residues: CSASSCQLNTGELFF. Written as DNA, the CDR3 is TGCAGTGCTAGCAGCTGCCAGTTGAACACCGGGGAGCTGTTTTTT.

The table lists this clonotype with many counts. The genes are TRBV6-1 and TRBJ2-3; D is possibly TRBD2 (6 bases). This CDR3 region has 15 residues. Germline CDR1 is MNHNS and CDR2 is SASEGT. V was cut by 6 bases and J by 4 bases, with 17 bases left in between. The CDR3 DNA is TGTGCCAGCAGCCCGCCCGGGGGTAGGCCAGATACGCAGTATTTT. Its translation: CASSPPGGRPDTQYF.

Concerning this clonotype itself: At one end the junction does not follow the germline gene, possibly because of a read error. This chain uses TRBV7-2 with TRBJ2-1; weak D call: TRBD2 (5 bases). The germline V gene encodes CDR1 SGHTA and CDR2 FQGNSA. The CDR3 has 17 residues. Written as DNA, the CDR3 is TGTGCCAGCATCTTAATGGCTTACTCCGCCGGGGATAATGAGCAGTTCTTC. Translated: CASILMAYSAGDNEQFF.

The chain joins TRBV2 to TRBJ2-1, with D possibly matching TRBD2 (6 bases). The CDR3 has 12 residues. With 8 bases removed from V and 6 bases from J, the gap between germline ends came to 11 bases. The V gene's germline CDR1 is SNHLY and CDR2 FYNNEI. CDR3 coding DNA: TGTGCCAGCGGAGGGACTGCCAATGAGCAGTTCTTC. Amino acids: CASGGTANEQFF.

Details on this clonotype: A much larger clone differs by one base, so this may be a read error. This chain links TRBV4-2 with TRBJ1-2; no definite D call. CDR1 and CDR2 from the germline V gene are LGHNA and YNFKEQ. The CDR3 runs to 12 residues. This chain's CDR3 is CVSSLKGVGYTF. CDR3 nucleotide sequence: TGTGTCAGCAGCCTAAAAGGCGTGGGCTACACCTTC.

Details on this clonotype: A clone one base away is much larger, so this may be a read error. The CDR3 protein is CATSRDISGSAYQQYF. For the CDR3, the DNA is TGTGCCACCAGCAGAGATATTAGCGGATCCGCCTACCAGCAGTACTTC. This rearrangement joins TRBV15 to TRBJ2-7; D might be TRBD2 (6 bases). The CDR3 has 16 residues. Germline V gene data show CDR1 as LNHNV and CDR2 as YYDKDF (reference sequence). Full variable domain (remainder filled in from reference TRBV15 and TRBJ2-7): DAMVIQNPRYQVTQFGKPVTLSCSQTLNHNVMYWYQQKSSQAPKLLFHYYDKDFNNEADTPDNFQSRRPNTSFCFLDIRSPGLGDTAMYLCATSRDISGSAYQQYFGPGTRLTVT.

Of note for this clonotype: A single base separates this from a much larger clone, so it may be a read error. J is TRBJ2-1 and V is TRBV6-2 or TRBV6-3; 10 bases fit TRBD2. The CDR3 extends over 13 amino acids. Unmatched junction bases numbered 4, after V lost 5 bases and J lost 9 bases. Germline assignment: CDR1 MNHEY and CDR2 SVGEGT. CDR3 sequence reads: CASSGLADSEQFF. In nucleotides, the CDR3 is TGTGCCAGCAGTGGACTAGCGGACAGTGAGCAGTTCTTC.

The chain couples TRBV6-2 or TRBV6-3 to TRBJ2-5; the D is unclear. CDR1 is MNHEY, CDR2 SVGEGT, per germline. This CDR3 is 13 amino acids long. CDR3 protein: CAAASMAQETQYF. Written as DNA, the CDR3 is TGTGCGGCAGCAAGTATGGCACAAGAGACCCAGTACTTC.

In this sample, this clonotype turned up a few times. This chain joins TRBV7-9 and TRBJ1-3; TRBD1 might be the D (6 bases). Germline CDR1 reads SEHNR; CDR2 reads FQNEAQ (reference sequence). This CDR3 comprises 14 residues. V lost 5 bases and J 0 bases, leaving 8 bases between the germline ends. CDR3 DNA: TGTGCCAGCAGCAAACAGGGCTCTGGAAACACCATATATTTT. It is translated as CASSKQGSGNTIYF.

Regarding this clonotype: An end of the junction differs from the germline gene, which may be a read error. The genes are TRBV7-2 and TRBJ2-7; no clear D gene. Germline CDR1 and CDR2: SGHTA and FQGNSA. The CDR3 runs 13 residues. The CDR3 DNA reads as TGCGCCAGCAGCCAAGATCGGGCTGGGGAGCAGTACTTC. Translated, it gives CASSQDRAGEQYF.

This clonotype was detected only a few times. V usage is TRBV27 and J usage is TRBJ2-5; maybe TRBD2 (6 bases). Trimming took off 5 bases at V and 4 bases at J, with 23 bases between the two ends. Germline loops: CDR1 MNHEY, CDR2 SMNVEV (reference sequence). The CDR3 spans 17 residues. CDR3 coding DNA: TGTGCCAGCAGTCCCGCCCGGGTTAGCGGAATCACAGAGACCCAGTACTTC. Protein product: CASSPARVSGITETQYF.

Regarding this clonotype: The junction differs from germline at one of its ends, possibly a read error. The CDR3 sequence: CASSFRSGANDLTF. CDR3 nucleotide sequence: TGTGCCAGCAGCTTCCGCTCTGGGGCCAACGACCTGACTTTC. The V gene is TRBV7-2, the J gene TRBJ2-6; D perhaps matches TRBD1 (5 bases). Germline-derived CDR1 and CDR2 are SGHTA and FQGNSA. CDR3 size: 14 residues.

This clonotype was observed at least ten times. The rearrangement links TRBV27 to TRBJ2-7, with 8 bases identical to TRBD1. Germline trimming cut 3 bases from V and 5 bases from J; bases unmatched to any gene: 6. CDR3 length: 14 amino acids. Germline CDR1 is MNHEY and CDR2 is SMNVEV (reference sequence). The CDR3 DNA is TGTGCCAGCAGTTTCGGGACAGGAGGCGACGAGCAGTACTTC. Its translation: CASSFGTGGDEQYF.

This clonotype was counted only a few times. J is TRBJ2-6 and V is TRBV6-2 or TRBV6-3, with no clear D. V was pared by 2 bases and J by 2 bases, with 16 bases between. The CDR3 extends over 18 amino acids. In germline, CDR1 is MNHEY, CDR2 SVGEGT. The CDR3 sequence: CASSYASRDRTGANVLTF. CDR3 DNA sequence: TGTGCCAGCAGTTACGCCTCCAGAGATCGGACTGGGGCCAACGTCCTGACTTTC.

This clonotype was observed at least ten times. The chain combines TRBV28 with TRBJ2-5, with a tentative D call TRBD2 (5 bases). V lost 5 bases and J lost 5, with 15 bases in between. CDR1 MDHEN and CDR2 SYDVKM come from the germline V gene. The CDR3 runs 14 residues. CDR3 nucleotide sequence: TGTGCCAGCAGTCCACGCACTAGGGTGGAGACCCAGTACTTC. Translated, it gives CASSPRTRVETQYF.

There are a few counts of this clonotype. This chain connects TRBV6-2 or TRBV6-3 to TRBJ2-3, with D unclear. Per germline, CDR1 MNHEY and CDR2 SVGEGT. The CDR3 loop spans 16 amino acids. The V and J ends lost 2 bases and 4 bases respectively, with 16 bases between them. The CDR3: CASSYTEIVWSDTQYF. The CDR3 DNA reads TGTGCCAGCAGTTACACGGAGATCGTTTGGTCAGATACGCAGTATTTT.

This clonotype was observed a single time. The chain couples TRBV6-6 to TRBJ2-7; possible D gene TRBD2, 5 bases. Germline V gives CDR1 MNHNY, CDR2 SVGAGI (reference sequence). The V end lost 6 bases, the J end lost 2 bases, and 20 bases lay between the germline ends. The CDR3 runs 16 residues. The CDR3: CASSSPFEEAPYEQYF. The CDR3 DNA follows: TGTGCCAGCAGCTCACCGTTTGAGGAGGCTCCCTACGAGCAGTACTTC.

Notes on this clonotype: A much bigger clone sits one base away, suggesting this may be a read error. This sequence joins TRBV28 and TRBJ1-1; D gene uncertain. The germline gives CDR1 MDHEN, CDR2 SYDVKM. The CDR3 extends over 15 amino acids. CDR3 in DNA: TGTGCCAGCAGTCCATTTAGTCCGGAAGGCACTGAAGCTATCTTT. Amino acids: CASSPFSPEGTEAIF.